Following are 5 T cell receptor beta chains from one sample sequenced in a study of blood T cell repertoires in COVID-19. The assay was immunoSEQ multiplex PCR, and TCRdb's table has in-frame clones only and misses some. The data show about 190,000 clones, with approximately 91% seen just once and around 1.7% held by the top ten. The material sequenced was peripheral blood. These TCRs come from a young man with active or convalescent COVID-19.

This clone was counted only a few times. The gene calls are TRBV15 and TRBJ1-2; TRBD1 agrees at 8 bases. Germline V CDR1 and CDR2: LNHNV, YYDKDF (reference sequence). V trimming: 2 bases; J trimming: 3 bases; junction bases outside the gene matches: 14. The CDR3 has 18 amino acids. CDR3 in amino acids: CATSRPDTGQGGDYGYTF. CDR3 DNA: TGTGCCACCAGCAGACCAGATACAGGACAGGGCGGGGACTATGGCTACACCTTC.

The chain combines TRBV5-6 with TRBJ2-5; 7 positions agree with TRBD1. Losses at the gene ends were 3 bases for V and 5 bases for J; bases not matched to a gene: 7. Germline-derived CDR1 and CDR2 are SGHDT and YYEEEE. The CDR3 runs 14 residues. CDR3 DNA sequence: TGTGCCAGCAGCTACTGGACAGGCGTGGAGACCCAGTACTTC. Protein product: CASSYWTGVETQYF.

The chain carries TRBV27 and TRBJ1-2; 8 bases are shared with TRBD1. V was pared by 5 bases and J by 8 bases, with 10 bases of the junction left unmatched. The CDR3 runs to 14 residues. Germline V gene lookup returns CDR1 MNHEY and CDR2 SMNVEV (reference sequence). The DNA of the CDR3 is TGTGCCAGCAGTCACGGACAGGGAGGGGGCGGCTACACCTTC. Its protein is CASSHGQGGGGYTF.

The chain is built from TRBV7-9 and TRBJ1-2, with 8 bases aligning to TRBD1. The CDR3 is 14 residues long. The ends lost 3 bases at V and 4 bases at J; junction bases unmatched: 4. CDR1 is SEHNR, CDR2 FQNEAQ, per germline (reference sequence). CDR3 in amino acids: CASSFDRGSYGYTF. CDR3 in DNA: TGTGCCAGCAGCTTTGACAGGGGAAGCTATGGCTACACCTTC.

This chain joins TRBV5-8 and TRBJ2-3; D is unresolved. The CDR3 contains 17 residues. Germline V gene sequence: CDR1 SGHTS, CDR2 YDEGEE. Trimming pared 6 bases from V and 0 bases from J, leaving 20 bases between. Written as DNA, the CDR3 is TGTGCCAGCACCCCCTCGGTCTTGAGTACTAGCACAGATACGCAGTATTTT. Protein product: CASTPSVLSTSTDTQYF.